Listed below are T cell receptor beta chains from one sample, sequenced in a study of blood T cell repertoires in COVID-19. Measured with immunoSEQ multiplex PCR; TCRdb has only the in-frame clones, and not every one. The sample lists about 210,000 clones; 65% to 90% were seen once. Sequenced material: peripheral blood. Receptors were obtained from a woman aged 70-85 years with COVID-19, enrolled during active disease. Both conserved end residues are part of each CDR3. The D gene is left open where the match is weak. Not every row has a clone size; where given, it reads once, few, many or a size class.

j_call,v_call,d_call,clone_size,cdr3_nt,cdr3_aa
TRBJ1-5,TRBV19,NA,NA,TGTGCCAGTAGTTTTAATAGCCAGCCCCAGCATTTT,CASSFNSQPQHF
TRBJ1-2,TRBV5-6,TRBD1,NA,TGTGCCAGCAGCCCTCCGGGACAGTCAACTTATGGCTACACCTTC,CASSPPGQSTYGYTF
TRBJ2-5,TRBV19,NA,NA,TGTGCCAGTAGTATGGACACGCAAGAGACCCAGTACTTC,CASSMDTQETQYF
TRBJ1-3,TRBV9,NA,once,TGTGCCAGCAGCGCCTTTTTGGGGGGGAAGGGAAGCACCATATATTTT,CASSAFLGGKGSTIYF
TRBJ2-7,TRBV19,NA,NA,TGTGCCAGTAGTTTGGGGAGAGACTACGAGCAGTACTTC,CASSLGRDYEQYF
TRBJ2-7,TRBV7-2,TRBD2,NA,TGTGCCAGCAGCTTAACTAGCGGGTCCTACGAGCAGTACTTC,CASSLTSGSYEQYF
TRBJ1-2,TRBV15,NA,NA,TGTGCCACCAGCAGCGGGACTAGCTATGGCTACACCTTC,CATSSGTSYGYTF
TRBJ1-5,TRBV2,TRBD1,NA,TGTGCCAGCAGCGGGACAGGGTCCAATCAGCCCCAGCATTTT,CASSGTGSNQPQHF
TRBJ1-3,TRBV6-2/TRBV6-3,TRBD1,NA,TGTGCCAGCAGTTACTATATACAGGGGGCGAATGGAAACACCATATATTTT,CASSYYIQGANGNTIYF
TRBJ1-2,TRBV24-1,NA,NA,TGTGCCACCAGTGACAGACAGGCTTACTATGGCTACACCTTC,CATSDRQAYYGYTF
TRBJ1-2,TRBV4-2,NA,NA,TGTGCCAGCAACGGGGGGCAGAACTATGGCTACACCTTC,CASNGGQNYGYTF
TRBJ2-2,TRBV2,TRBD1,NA,TGTGCCAGCAGCGACGACAGGGCGAACACCGGGGAGCTGTTTTTT,CASSDDRANTGELFF
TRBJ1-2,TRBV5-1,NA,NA,TGCGCCAGCAGCTTGGAACAGAACTATGGCTACACCTTC,CASSLEQNYGYTF
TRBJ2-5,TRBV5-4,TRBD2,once,TGTGCCAGCAGCTTGTTGGGGGGGTGGGAGACCCAGTACTTC,CASSLLGGWETQYF
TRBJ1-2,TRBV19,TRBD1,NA,TGTGCCAGTGGCGCAGGGGGCTATGGCTACACCTTC,CASGAGGYGYTF
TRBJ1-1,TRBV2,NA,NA,TGTGCCAGCAGTGAAGCGCGATATAACACTGAAGCTTTCTTT,CASSEARYNTEAFF
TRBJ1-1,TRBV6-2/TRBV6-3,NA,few,TGTGCCAGCAGTTACCAACCGGGTTCTGAAGCTTTCTTT,CASSYQPGSEAFF
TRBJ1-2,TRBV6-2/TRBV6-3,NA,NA,TGTGCCAGCAGTACAGGATCCGCGTATGGCTACACCTTC,CASSTGSAYGYTF
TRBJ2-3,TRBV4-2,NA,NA,TGTGCCAGCAGCCCACGACTCCGAGAATCAGATACGCAGTATTTT,CASSPRLRESDTQYF
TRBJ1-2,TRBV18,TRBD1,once,TGTGCCAGCTCACCAGATGACCGGGACAGGGGTTATGGCTACACCTTC,CASSPDDRDRGYGYTF
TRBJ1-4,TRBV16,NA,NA,TGTGCCAGCAGCCACGGGCCAGGGGTGAACGAAAAACTGTTTTTT,CASSHGPGVNEKLFF
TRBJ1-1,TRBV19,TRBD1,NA,TGTGCCAGTAGTATAGACGGGACAGGGTTAACATTTGAAGCTTTCTTT,CASSIDGTGLTFEAFF
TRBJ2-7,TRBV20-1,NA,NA,TGCAGTGCTAGTCTATCGGTCGGTTCCGGCTACGAGCAGTACTTC,CSASLSVGSGYEQYF
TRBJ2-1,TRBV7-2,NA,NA,TGTGCCAGCAGCTCCCCCGGGGGTAGGGGCCACAATGAGCAGTTCTTC,CASSSPGGRGHNEQFF
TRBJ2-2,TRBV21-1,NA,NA,TGTGCCGGATGGACAGTCAGTTTCGCCGGGGAGCTGTTTTTT,CAGWTVSFAGELFF
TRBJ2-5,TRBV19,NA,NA,TGTGCCAGTAGTATTGAGGGTTGGGAGACCCAGTACTTC,CASSIEGWETQYF
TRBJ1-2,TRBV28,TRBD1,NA,TGTGCCAGCAGCACCGGGACAGGAGCAGCCTATGGCTACACCTTC,CASSTGTGAAYGYTF
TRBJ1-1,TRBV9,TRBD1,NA,TGTGCCAGCAGCGGGGACAGGGGGCCTGCTGAAGCTTTCTTT,CASSGDRGPAEAFF
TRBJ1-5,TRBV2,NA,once,TGTGCCAGCTTGGACAGAATCTATAGCAATCAGCCCCAGCATTTT,CASLDRIYSNQPQHF
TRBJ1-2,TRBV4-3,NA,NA,TGCGCCAGCAGCCTAGGTAGGCGGGACTATGGCTACACCTTC,CASSLGRRDYGYTF
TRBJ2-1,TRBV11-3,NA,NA,TGTGCCAGCAGCTTACCCCCGGAGGTTGATGAGCAGTTCTTC,CASSLPPEVDEQFF
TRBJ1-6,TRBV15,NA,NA,TGTGCCACCAGCAACCGGGTTATCTATAATTCACCCCTCCACTTT,CATSNRVIYNSPLHF
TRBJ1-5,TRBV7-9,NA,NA,TGTGCCAGCAGCTTAGGTTCAGGGGCAAATCAGCCCCAGCATTTT,CASSLGSGANQPQHF
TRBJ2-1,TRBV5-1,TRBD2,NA,TGCGCCAGCCGGACTATACTAGCGGGAGGAACAAATGAGCAGTTCTTC,CASRTILAGGTNEQFF
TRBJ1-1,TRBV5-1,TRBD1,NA,TGCGCCAGCAGCTCTACTCAGAGATCGGGACAGGGATACACTGAAGCTTTCTTT,CASSSTQRSGQGYTEAFF
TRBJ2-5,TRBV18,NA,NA,TGTGCCAGCTCACCGAGGCAAGAGACCCAGTACTTC,CASSPRQETQYF
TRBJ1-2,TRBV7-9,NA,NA,TGTGCCAGCAGCTTAGGCAGCGTATCTAGGTATGGCTACACCTTC,CASSLGSVSRYGYTF
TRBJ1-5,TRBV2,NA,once,TGTGCCAGCAGTGAAGCGCCGGTAAATCAGCCCCAGCATTTT,CASSEAPVNQPQHF
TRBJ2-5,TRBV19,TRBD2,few,TGTGCCAGTAGTTCCGGAGCGGGGGGCCGTGAGACCCAGTACTTC,CASSSGAGGRETQYF
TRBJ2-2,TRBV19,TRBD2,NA,TGTGCCAGTAGTGCGTCCCTAGCGGGGGGAGACACCGGGGAGCTGTTTTTT,CASSASLAGGDTGELFF
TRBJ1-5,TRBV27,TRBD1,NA,TGTGCCAGCAGTCCTCGCCGGGACAGCTATCAGCCCCAGCATTTT,CASSPRRDSYQPQHF
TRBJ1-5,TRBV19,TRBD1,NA,TGTGCCAGTGGGACAGCAAAATATCAGCCCCAGCATTTT,CASGTAKYQPQHF
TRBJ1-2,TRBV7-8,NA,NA,TGTGCCAGCAGCTTAGCAACGGGGTATGGGAACTATGGCTACACCTTC,CASSLATGYGNYGYTF
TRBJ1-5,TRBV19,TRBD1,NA,TGTGCCAGTAGTATAGGGACAGGGAGTCAGCCCCAGCATTTT,CASSIGTGSQPQHF
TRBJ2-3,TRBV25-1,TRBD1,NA,TGTGCCAGCATAAAGCCAGGGGGCTGGGGGGCAGATACGCAGTATTTT,CASIKPGGWGADTQYF
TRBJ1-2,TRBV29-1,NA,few,TGCAGCGTTGAAGATGGGCGGGTGTATGGCTACACCTTC,CSVEDGRVYGYTF
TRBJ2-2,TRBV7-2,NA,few,TGTGCCAGCAGCTTGAACATTAACACCGGGGAGCTGTTTTTT,CASSLNINTGELFF
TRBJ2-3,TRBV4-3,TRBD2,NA,TGCGCCAGCAGCCAAGGAGGGTTCGGCGGGAGAAGCACAGATACGCAGTATTTT,CASSQGGFGGRSTDTQYF